Following are 2 T cell receptor beta chains from one sample sequenced in a study of blood T cell repertoires in COVID-19. Produced via immunoSEQ multiplex PCR; TCRdb's table is partial and in-frame only. Of about 290,000 clones listed, about 82% are singletons. Material for sequencing was peripheral blood. The receptors derive from a woman between 45 and 65 years old with active or convalescent COVID-19.

This clone came up a few times. The gene calls are TRBV3-1 (or the pseudogene TRBV3-2) and TRBJ2-7; D is possibly TRBD2 (5 bases). The length of the CDR3 is 14 residues. The V gene's germline CDR1 is LGHDT and CDR2 YNNKEL (reference sequence). Trimming took off 4 bases at V and 0 bases at J, with 10 bases between the two ends. The CDR3 protein is CASSRQLGSYEQYF. As DNA, the CDR3 is TGTGCCAGCAGCCGGCAACTAGGCTCCTACGAGCAGTACTTC.

The chain carries TRBV9 and TRBJ1-6, with 7 nucleotides matching TRBD1. Germline V gene lookup returns CDR1 SGDLS and CDR2 YYNGEE. V shed 4 bases and J 9 bases; nucleotides not matched to a gene: 13. This CDR3 region has 16 residues. The CDR3 nucleotides read TGTGCCAGCAGCCCCTTGTCGGAAGGGGGCCCTTCACCCCTCCACTTT. Its protein product is CASSPLSEGGPSPLHF. The full variable domain, with the rest looked up from reference TRBV9 and TRBJ1-6, is DSGVTQTPKHLITATGQRVTLRCSPRSGDLSVYWYQQSLDQGLQFLIQYYNGEERAKGNILERFSAQQFPDLHSELNLSSLELGDSALYFCASSPLSEGGPSPLHFGNGTRLTVT.